One and the same sample provided the 32 T cell receptor beta chains below, sequenced in a study of low-dose radiotherapy and immunotherapy resistance in tumors. Time point given: after trial treatment. Treatment given: LDRT plus nivolumab, ipilimumab, low-dose cyclophosphamide and aspirin (RACIN trial). Gene-specific TRAV and TRBV primers were used for first-strand cDNA, covering alpha and beta chains. It was with a constant-region primer and a V-primer adapter that TCRs were amplified over around 20 PCR cycles. From the reads, TCRdb called clonotypes with MiXCR, one entry per CDR3 protein. The sample lists under 40,000 distinct CDR3 sequences; approximately 49% were seen once. Sequencing used PBMCs, obtained after low-dose radiotherapy plus immunotherapy. The receptors derive from a male donor with gallbladder cancer.

About this clonotype: A far larger clone is off by one base, so a read error is likely. V is TRBV11-2 and J is TRBJ2-5; 11 bases are a match to TRBD2. Losses at the gene ends were 5 bases for V and 11 bases for J; bases not matched to a gene: 16. The CDR3 covers 16 residues. Germline loops: CDR1 SGHAT, CDR2 FQNNGV. In DNA form, the CDR3 reads TGTGCCAGCAGCACCGGGGGACTAGCGGCCTACAATGAGCAGTACTTC. The encoded protein is CASSTGGLAAYNEQYF.

The rearrangement joins TRBV14 to TRBJ2-1; D unresolved. V gave up 0 bases and J gave up 8 bases, with 14 bases separating them. The V gene's germline CDR1 is SGHDN and CDR2 FVKESK. The CDR3 covers 15 residues. CDR3 protein: CASSQDLGRIYEQFF. The CDR3 bases are TGTGCCAGCAGCCAAGATTTGGGCAGGATCTATGAGCAGTTCTTC.

V usage is TRBV28 and J usage is TRBJ2-3, with 8 bases that match TRBD1. The V segment lost 7 bases and the J segment 8 bases; nucleotides outside the gene matches: 14. The CDR3 sequence is 15 residues long. Germline CDR1 is MDHEN and CDR2 is SYDVKM. The CDR3 DNA reads TGTGCCAGCACGGCAGGGGGCCCGCCATTTGGTACGCAGTATTTT. Protein product: CASTAGGPPFGTQYF.

Details on this clonotype: A far larger clone is off by one base, so a read error is likely. CDR3 nucleotide sequence: TGTGCCAGCAGTTTGGACTACGAGCAGTTCTTC. Translating gives CASSLDYEQFF. This rearrangement joins TRBV6-6 to TRBJ2-1, with D possibly TRBD2 on 6 matching bases. The V end lost 4 bases, the J end lost 10 bases, and 8 bases lay between the germline ends. CDR3 size: 11 residues. Germline CDR1 MNHNY, CDR2 SVGAGI (reference sequence).

This rearrangement joins TRBV5-6 to TRBJ2-1; weak D call: TRBD2 (5 bases). Germline assignment: CDR1 SGHDT and CDR2 YYEEEE. CDR3 length: 15 amino acids. V shed 0 bases and J shed 7 bases, with 14 bases lying between them. The CDR3 DNA reads as TGTGCCAGCAGCTTGGTCTCGCGGGCCTCTAATGAGCAGTTCTTC. It encodes CASSLVSRASNEQFF.

The sample holds many counts of this clonotype. The genes are TRBV29-1 and TRBJ2-5, with a tentative D call TRBD2 (6 bases). Trimming shortened V by 4 bases and J by 4 bases, and 10 bases separated the two germline ends. The CDR3 runs 12 residues. Germline V CDR1 and CDR2: SQVTM, ANQGSEA. CDR3 in DNA: TGCAGCGTTGGTCAGGGAGGAGAGACCCAGTACTTC. Its protein is CSVGQGGETQYF.

The chain uses TRBV5-1 and TRBJ2-1; D may be TRBD2 (5 bases). Germline loops: CDR1 SGHRS, CDR2 YFSETQ. Between the trimmed V and J ends, which lost 3 bases and 0 bases, there was a span of 13 bases. This CDR3 comprises 16 residues. CDR3 bases: TGCGCCAGCAGCTCTGTAGCGACCAGCTCCTACAATGAGCAGTTCTTC. Its protein product is CASSSVATSSYNEQFF. Full variable domain (missing parts from reference TRBV5-1 and TRBJ2-1): KAGVTQTPRYLIKTRGQQVTLSCSPISGHRSVSWYQQTPGQGLQFLFEYFSETQRNKGNFPGRFSGRQFSNSRSEMNVSTLELGDSALYLCASSSVATSSYNEQFFGPGTRLTVL.

This clonotype is termed medium-sized. The V gene is TRBV11-2, the J gene TRBJ2-5, with D maybe TRBD1 (6 bases). The CDR3 runs to 15 residues. In germline, CDR1 is SGHAT, CDR2 FQNNGV. Trimming removed 0 bases at V and 4 bases at J, with 12 bases between. The CDR3 loop reads CASSLDLGAGETQYF. The DNA for the CDR3 is TGTGCCAGCAGCTTAGATTTGGGGGCAGGAGAGACCCAGTACTTC.

This clonotype was found a few times. The chain recombines TRBV6-2 or TRBV6-3 with TRBJ1-5; tentative D call: TRBD1 (6 bases). CDR1 and CDR2 from the germline V gene are MNHEY and SVGEGT. CDR3 size: 14 residues. The V end lost 5 bases, the J end lost 6 bases, and 14 bases lay between the germline ends. The CDR3: CASSELAGAQPQHF. The CDR3 region has the DNA TGTGCCAGCAGTGAATTGGCGGGGGCTCAGCCCCAGCATTTT.

The CDR3 protein is CASSQDYRVSSTDTQYF. DNA for the CDR3: TGTGCCAGCAGCCAAGATTACAGGGTTTCAAGCACAGATACGCAGTATTTT. The chain employs TRBV3-1 and TRBJ2-3, with D possibly TRBD1 on 6 matching bases. V shed 0 bases and J shed 0 bases, with 13 bases lying between them. CDR3 length equals 17 residues. Germline CDR1 is LGHDT and CDR2 is YNNKEL (reference sequence).

By proportion, this clonotype is medium-sized. The chain has TRBV6-1 and TRBJ1-3, with D perhaps TRBD1 (5 bases). The CDR3 consists of 15 residues. Looked up from germline, CDR1 is MNHNS and CDR2 is SASEGT. Trimming shortened V by 0 bases and J by 3 bases, and 9 bases separated the two germline ends. CDR3 protein: CASSEAEGHGNTIYF. CDR3 DNA sequence: TGTGCCAGCAGTGAAGCAGAGGGGCATGGAAACACCATATATTTT.

The chain has TRBV28 and TRBJ2-5; either TRBD1 or TRBD2 may supply D (5 bases each). This CDR3 spans 12 amino acids. Germline-derived CDR1 and CDR2 are MDHEN and SYDVKM. The ends were cut back, 7 bases at V and 7 bases at J, with 13 bases in the middle. The CDR3 sequence: CASNVKGRTQYF. CDR3 DNA sequence: TGTGCCAGCAACGTCAAGGGGAGGACCCAGTACTTC.

In its sample, this clonotype was seen many times. CDR3 sequence: CASSFSRNTEAFF. As DNA, the CDR3 is TGTGCCAGCAGCTTTTCCAGGAACACTGAAGCTTTCTTT. The chain carries TRBV7-2 and TRBJ1-1; D call uncertain. Per germline, CDR1 SGHTA and CDR2 FQGNSA. The CDR3 loop spans 13 amino acids. With 3 bases removed from V and 1 base from J, the gap between germline ends came to 6 bases.

This clonotype came up a few times. The chain has TRBV6-1 and TRBJ2-7; the D gene is possibly TRBD1 (6 bases). Germline V gives CDR1 MNHNS, CDR2 SASEGT. The V gene lost 3 bases and the J gene lost 0 bases, with 15 bases spanning the gap. This CDR3 region has 16 residues. The DNA of the CDR3 is TGTGCCAGCAGTGATATAGACAGGAACCTCTCCTACGAGCAGTACTTC. Translation: CASSDIDRNLSYEQYF.

The genes are TRBV28 and TRBJ2-7; D is unclear. CDR1 is MDHEN and CDR2 is SYDVKM in the germline V gene. The V gene lost 2 bases and the J gene lost 2 bases, with 7 bases spanning the gap. The CDR3 loop spans 13 amino acids. The CDR3 region is CASSLQFAYEQYF. For the CDR3, the DNA is TGTGCCAGCAGTTTACAGTTTGCCTACGAGCAGTACTTC. Filled out from reference TRBV28 and TRBJ2-7, the complete variable domain reads DVKVTQSSRYLVKRTGEKVFLECVQDMDHENMFWYRQDPGLGLRLIYFSYDVKMKEKGDIPEGYSVSREKKERFSLILESASTNQTSMYLCASSLQFAYEQYFGPGTRLTVT.

V is TRBV28 and J is TRBJ1-2; 10 bases line up with TRBD1. Germline V gene lookup returns CDR1 MDHEN and CDR2 SYDVKM. J gave up 7 bases and V 7 bases, and 9 bases lay outside the gene matches. The CDR3 consists of 14 residues. The CDR3 is CASIITGTGAGYTF. The CDR3 DNA reads TGTGCCAGCATTATTACCGGGACAGGGGCTGGCTACACCTTC.

This chain connects TRBV20-1 to TRBJ2-5, with D hard to call. V lost 4 bases, J lost 2 bases, and 5 bases lay in between. The CDR3 runs to 11 residues. Germline CDR1 and CDR2: DFQATT and SNEGSKA (reference sequence). The CDR3 reads CSAMRQETQYF. In DNA form, the CDR3 reads TGCAGTGCTATGCGGCAAGAGACCCAGTACTTC.

This clonotype was found many times. The DNA is omitted, as the CDR3 cannot be located on it reliably, and the CDR3 follows TCRdb's listing. V and J are TRBV30 and TRBJ2-1; the table's D call, TRBD1, was not checked against the DNA. The CDR3 sequence runs 11 residues, both termini included. Germline V gene data show CDR1 as GTSNPN and CDR2 as SVGIG (reference sequence). CDR3 amino acids: CAWSVGTGSFF.

This clonotype rates as medium-sized. The chain couples TRBV21-1 to TRBJ2-3; the DNA was not used to check the table's D call, TRBD2. TRBV21-1 is described as a pseudogene. The CDR3 is made up of 23 amino acids. The CDR3 region is CASSKVGQPGLAAKFGISDTQYF. DNA of the CDR3: TGTGCCAGCAGCAAAGTGGGACAGCCGGGACTAGCAGCAAAGTTTGGCATTTCAGATACGCAGTATTTT.

This chain connects TRBV2 to TRBJ2-7; 10 bases line up with TRBD2. The CDR3 loop spans 15 amino acids. Germline V gene data show CDR1 as SNHLY and CDR2 as FYNNEI. Trimming cost V 3 bases and J 0 bases; bases outside gene matches: 2. Here the CDR3 reads CASSDPSGSSYEQYF. The CDR3 coding sequence is TGTGCCAGCAGTGATCCTAGCGGGAGCTCCTACGAGCAGTACTTC.

There are a few counts of this clonotype. This chain links TRBV5-4 with TRBJ2-2; D perhaps matches TRBD2 (6 bases). Trimming shortened V by 4 bases and J by 2 bases, and 12 bases separated the two germline ends. CDR3 size: 15 residues. CDR1 is SGHNT, CDR2 YYREEE, per germline (reference sequence). The chain's CDR3 is CASSHRGSNTGELFF. The CDR3 DNA sequence: TGTGCCAGCAGCCACCGGGGGTCAAACACCGGGGAGCTGTTTTTT. The whole variable domain, remainder taken from reference TRBV5-4 and TRBJ2-2, is ETGVTQSPTHLIKTRGQQVTLRCSSQSGHNTVSWYQQALGQGPQFIFQYYREEENGRGNFPPRFSGLQFPNYSSELNVNALELDDSALYLCASSHRGSNTGELFFGEGSRLTVL.

J is TRBJ2-1 and V is TRBV9, with D possibly matching TRBD2 (6 bases). Per germline, CDR1 SGDLS and CDR2 YYNGEE. The CDR3 contains 15 residues. Trimming took 0 bases from V and 7 from J, leaving 14 bases between them. Here the CDR3 DNA reads TGTGCCAGCAGCGTAGGGACTATTGTTGGGAATGAGCAGTTCTTC. It yields the protein CASSVGTIVGNEQFF. Based on the CDR3 plus reference TRBV9 and TRBJ2-1, the full variable domain is DSGVTQTPKHLITATGQRVTLRCSPRSGDLSVYWYQQSLDQGLQFLIQYYNGEERAKGNILERFSAQQFPDLHSELNLSSLELGDSALYFCASSVGTIVGNEQFFGPGTRLTVL.

This clonotype has a single count. The V call is TRBV28, the J call TRBJ2-2; 10 bases fit TRBD1. The CDR3 extends over 17 amino acids. Germline V gene lookup returns CDR1 MDHEN and CDR2 SYDVKM. V shed 6 bases, J shed 4 bases, and the junction held 11 bases outside the gene matches. In nucleotides, the CDR3 is TGTGCCAGCAGCCAACCTCCGGGACAGGGGTTCACCGGGGAGCTGTTTTTT. Its translation: CASSQPPGQGFTGELFF.

This clonotype was detected many times. V and J are TRBV29-1 and TRBJ2-2; 12 positions match TRBD1. Per germline, CDR1 SQVTM and CDR2 ANQGSEA. This CDR3 spans 14 amino acids. Losses at the gene ends were 8 bases for V and 6 bases for J; bases not matched to a gene: 7. The CDR3 region has the DNA TGCAGCCCGGGACAGGGGGCGGGAGCCGGGGAGCTGTTTTTT. It specifies CSPGQGAGAGELFF.

This clonotype occurred many times. This chain uses TRBV5-1 with TRBJ2-5; the D gene is possibly TRBD2 (6 bases). The CDR3 loop spans 15 amino acids. Between the trimmed V and J ends, which lost 0 bases and 3 bases, there was a span of 12 bases. Germline CDR1 SGHRS, CDR2 YFSETQ. The CDR3 nucleotides read TGCGCCAGCAGCTTGGGGGTAGCGGTGAAAGAGACCCAGTACTTC. Translated, it gives CASSLGVAVKETQYF.

The rearrangement joins TRBV29-1 to TRBJ1-2; D gene ambiguous. The CDR3 spans 9 residues. Trimming stripped 5 bases from V and 8 bases from J, with 6 bases between. Germline CDR1 is SQVTM and CDR2 is ANQGSEA. CDR3 amino acids: CSVFEGYTF. CDR3 in DNA: TGCAGCGTTTTCGAGGGCTACACCTTC.

Points on this clonotype: The likely explanation is a read error, given a far larger clone one base away. The rearrangement links TRBV18 to TRBJ2-1; the match to TRBD1 covers 7 bases. The germline V gene has CDR1 KGHSH and CDR2 LQKENI. V trimming: 3 bases; J trimming: 10 bases; junction bases outside the gene matches: 9. This CDR3 is built from 14 residues. Here the CDR3 reads CASSPGDSSYEQFF. The CDR3 DNA sequence: TGTGCCAGCTCACCTGGGGACAGCTCCTACGAGCAGTTCTTC.

In its sample, this clonotype is medium-sized. The chain couples TRBV5-1 to TRBJ2-7, with 12 bases aligning to TRBD2. CDR1 is SGHRS and CDR2 is YFSETQ in the germline V gene. V shed 3 bases and J 2 bases; nucleotides not matched to a gene: 0. The CDR3 loop spans 14 amino acids. CDR3 DNA: TGCGCCAGCAGCTGGACTAGCGGGACCTACGAGCAGTACTTC. Its translation is CASSWTSGTYEQYF.

Written as DNA, the CDR3 is TGTGCCAGCAGCCCCCGTGGGCCCGAGACCCAGTACTTC. It encodes CASSPRGPETQYF. The rearrangement links TRBV7-9 to TRBJ2-5; D uncertain. Germline assignment: CDR1 SEHNR and CDR2 FQNEAQ (reference sequence). CDR3 length: 13 amino acids. V shed 5 bases and J shed 5 bases, with 12 bases lying between them.

This clonotype is deemed medium-sized. In DNA form, the CDR3 reads TGTGCCAGCGCAGGACTAGCGAGGGACAATGAGCAGTTCTTC. This translates into CASAGLARDNEQFF. The chain employs TRBV12-3 or TRBV12-4 and TRBJ2-1, with 9 bases matching TRBD2. The CDR3 has 14 amino acids. V gave up 8 bases and J gave up 5 bases; unmatched junction bases: 7.

A word on this clonotype: A far larger clone is only one base removed, so a read error is likely. This chain uses TRBV5-6 with TRBJ2-1; D may correspond to TRBD1 or TRBD2 (5 bases each). The CDR3 consists of 14 residues. CDR1 and CDR2 (germline): SGHDT, YYEEEE. The germline V and J ends were trimmed by 3 bases and 13 bases, with 20 bases remaining between them. CDR3 region: CASSSRDQKETQFF. The CDR3 DNA sequence: TGTGCCAGCAGCTCACGGGACCAGAAAGAGACCCAGTTCTTC.

This rearrangement joins TRBV2 to TRBJ2-1, with TRBD2 identical over 11 bases. The CDR3 sequence is 17 residues long. The germline V gene has CDR1 SNHLY and CDR2 FYNNEI. V trimming: 7 bases; J trimming: 1 base; junction bases outside the gene matches: 9. CDR3 nucleotide sequence: TGTGCCAGCACCAAAGGGCCTAGCGGGAGGTCCTACAATGAGCAGTTCTTC. Translation gives CASTKGPSGRSYNEQFF.